This T cell receptor (beta chain) was profiled in a study of OX40 agonist ivuxolimab in advanced cancers. The wider study: Each dose-escalation patient presented with hepatocellular carcinoma, melanoma, renal cell or head and neck cancer.

CDR3 size: 15 residues. Germline CDR1 and CDR2: SGHVS and FNYEAQ. The data were produced by immunoSEQ multiplex PCR, yet TCRdb's version contains in-frame clones alone and is incomplete. The repertoire holds tens of thousands of clones, about 94% seen once, with approximately 10% in the top ten. This specimen consisted of CD4+ or CD8+ T cells sorted from blood, obtained in a trial of the OX40 agonist ivuxolimab. The chain couples TRBV7-6 to TRBJ2-5; D is possibly TRBD2 (6 bases). The end of the DNA is better explained by TRBJ2-7, so the J call may be wrong. The TCR originated in an adult with an advanced solid tumor such as melanoma, head and neck, liver or kidney cancer. CDR3 in DNA: TGTGCCAGCAGCTTAGTAGGGAGGCGCCTCGACGAGCAGTACTTC. Protein: CASSLVGRRLDEQYF.